This is a list of T cell receptor beta chains from one sample in a study of T cell changes during pregnancy in multiple sclerosis. Profiled with immunoSEQ multiplex PCR; TCRdb holds only in-frame clones, not every one. The sample lists about 44,000 clones, 85% to 95% occurring once. The sample in question was CD4+ T cells from peripheral blood mononuclear cells, obtained in the third trimester of pregnancy. The receptors derive from a female donor with multiple sclerosis, enrolled in a pregnancy study. CDR3s include the opening cysteine and the closing phenylalanine or tryptophan. The D gene is left open where the match is weak. Clone size is stated in some rows and not others, as once, few, many or a class when expanded.

clone_size	d_call	v_call	j_call	cdr3_nt	cdr3_aa
few	TRBD1	TRBV4-3	TRBJ1-5	TGCGCCAGCAGCCAAGGGACAGGGTATCAGCCCCAGCATTTT	CASSQGTGYQPQHF
.	.	TRBV25-1	TRBJ1-2	TGTGCCAGCAACAGCCTCTATGGCTACACCTTC	CASNSLYGYTF
.	TRBD1	TRBV30	TRBJ2-1	TGTGCCTGGACCAGGGGGCTTGGTGAGCAGTTCTTC	CAWTRGLGEQFF
.	.	TRBV28	TRBJ1-5	TGTGCCAGCAGTACTACTACAAATCAGCCCCAGCATTTT	CASSTTTNQPQHF
.	.	TRBV29-1	TRBJ2-7	TGCAGCGTACGGACTGACTCCTACGAGCAGTACTTC	CSVRTDSYEQYF
.	TRBD2	TRBV9	TRBJ2-3	TGTGCCAGCAGCAGGGGAGCGGGGGTCACAGATACGCAGTATTTT	CASSRGAGVTDTQYF
.	.	TRBV23-1	TRBJ1-1	TGCGCCAGCAGTCAAGATCTAACAGACAACACTGAAGCTTTCTTT	CASSQDLTDNTEAFF
.	.	TRBV12-1	TRBJ2-7	TGTGCCAGCAGCCTAAGATGCGAGCAGTACTTC	CASSLRCEQYF
once	TRBD2	TRBV28	TRBJ2-5	TGTGCCAGCAGTGACCTAAGCGGGAAAGAGACCCAGTACTTC	CASSDLSGKETQYF
.	.	TRBV2	TRBJ1-2	TGTGCCAGCAGTGACAGGGGATCTAACTATGGCTACACCTTC	CASSDRGSNYGYTF
.	.	TRBV27	TRBJ2-7	TGTGCCAGCAGCACGGCCGGGACTCAGTACGAGCAGTACTTC	CASSTAGTQYEQYF
once	.	TRBV7-3	TRBJ1-1	TGTGCCAGCAGCCTCCACAGTGGCACTGAAGCTTTCTTT	CASSLHSGTEAFF
.	.	TRBV19	TRBJ2-1	TGTGCCAGTAGCGTAGCACAAGTGACCTACAATGAGCAGTTCTTC	CASSVAQVTYNEQFF
.	TRBD1	TRBV7-2	TRBJ1-2	TGTGCCAGCAGCGACGGACAGGGCCTCGGGGGCTACACCTTC	CASSDGQGLGGYTF
once	TRBD1	TRBV5-5	TRBJ2-7	TGTGCCAGCAGCGCTTTACGGGACAGAGGGGAGCAGTACTTC	CASSALRDRGEQYF
.	.	TRBV7-4	TRBJ1-5	TGTGCCAGCAGCTTAGTGCTCGTTTTTATGGACAGCTATAGCAATCAGCCCCAGCATTTT	CASSLVLVFMDSYSNQPQHF
.	.	TRBV2	TRBJ1-5	TGTGCCAGCACCTGGGGGCGGGAGCCCCAGCATTTT	CASTWGREPQHF